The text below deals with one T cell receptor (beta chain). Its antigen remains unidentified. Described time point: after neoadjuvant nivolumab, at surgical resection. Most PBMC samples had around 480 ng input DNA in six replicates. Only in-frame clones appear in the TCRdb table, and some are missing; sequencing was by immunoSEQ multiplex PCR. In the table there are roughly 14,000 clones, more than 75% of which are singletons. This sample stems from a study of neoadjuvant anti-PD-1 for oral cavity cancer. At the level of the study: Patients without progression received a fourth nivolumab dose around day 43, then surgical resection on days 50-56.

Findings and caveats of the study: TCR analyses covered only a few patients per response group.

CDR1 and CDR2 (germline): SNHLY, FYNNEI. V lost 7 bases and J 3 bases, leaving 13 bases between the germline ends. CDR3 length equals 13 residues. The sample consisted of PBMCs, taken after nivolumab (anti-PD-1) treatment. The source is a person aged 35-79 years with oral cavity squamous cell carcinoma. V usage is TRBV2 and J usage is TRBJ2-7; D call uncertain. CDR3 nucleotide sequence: TGTGCCAGCACGAGCGCCCCCGACTACGAGCAGTACTTC. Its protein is CASTSAPDYEQYF.